Following are 22 T cell receptor beta chains from one sample sequenced in a study of T-cell memory formation after mild COVID-19. TCRdb ran MiXCR on the 5' RACE reads and lists one entry per CDR3 protein. The data hold hundreds of thousands of distinct CDR3 sequences, with around 27% observed a single time. Sequenced: PBMCs or a T cell subset sorted from them (not recorded which). Source of these receptors: an adult woman who had mild COVID-19 (a few samples of this study predate the infection). Cell type and time point are not known.

This clonotype was seen many times. The chain links TRBV7-8 to TRBJ2-3, with D perhaps matching TRBD1 or TRBD2 (5 bases each). In germline, CDR1 is SGHVS, CDR2 FQNEAQ. The CDR3 loop spans 16 amino acids. V lost 5 bases to trimming and J lost 4 bases, with 19 bases between them. The CDR3 spells CASSLRSGRRSDTQYF. DNA for the CDR3: TGTGCCAGCAGCCTCAGATCAGGGCGGAGGTCAGATACGCAGTATTTT. The whole variable domain, remainder taken from reference TRBV7-8 and TRBJ2-3, is GAGVSQSPRYKVAKRGQDVALRCDPISGHVSLFWYQQALGQGPEFLTYFQNEAQLDKSGLPSDRFFAERPEGSVSTLKIQRTQQEDSAVYLCASSLRSGRRSDTQYFGPGTRLTVL.

The genes are TRBV20-1 and TRBJ1-5, with TRBD1 matching 10 bases. J lost 7 bases, V lost 6 bases, and 3 bases had no gene match. Germline-derived CDR1 and CDR2 are DFQATT and SNEGSKA (reference sequence). CDR3 length: 12 residues. CDR3 DNA: TGCAGTGCCGGGACAGGGGACCAGCCCCAGCATTTT. Translating it yields CSAGTGDQPQHF.

The rearrangement links TRBV7-8 to TRBJ2-2; no reliable D call. CDR3 size: 18 residues. Germline CDR1 reads SGHVS; CDR2 reads FQNEAQ. Trimming stripped 5 bases from V and 1 base from J, with 20 bases between. CDR3 protein: CASSLLPGPGKNTGELFF. The CDR3 nucleotides read TGTGCCAGCAGCCTTCTACCCGGGCCAGGAAAGAACACCGGGGAGCTGTTTTTT.

The sample holds a few counts of this clonotype. This chain joins TRBV6-5 and TRBJ2-7, with a weak D call TRBD1 (7 bases). This CDR3 comprises 13 residues. V shed 5 bases and J shed 6 bases, with 14 bases lying between them. CDR1 is MNHEY, CDR2 SVGAGI, per germline. DNA for the CDR3: TGTGCCAGCAGTGACGACCAGGGGGGCGAGCAGTACTTC. It encodes CASSDDQGGEQYF.

The genes are TRBV6-5 and TRBJ2-3; 7 bases line up with TRBD2. Trimming removed 6 bases from V and 2 bases from J; junction bases left unmatched: 8. Germline V gene sequence: CDR1 MNHEY, CDR2 SVGAGI. The CDR3 sequence is 15 residues long. CDR3 coding DNA: TGTGCCAGCAGCCTAGCGGTGACTAACACAGATACGCAGTATTTT. Its protein product is CASSLAVTNTDTQYF.

The rearrangement uses TRBV7-8 and TRBJ2-4, with D tentatively TRBD1 (5 bases). Trimming removed 5 bases from V and 0 bases from J, with 20 bases in between. CDR3 length: 18 amino acids. Germline V CDR1 and CDR2: SGHVS, FQNEAQ. Here the CDR3 reads CASSPPLKGRAAKNIQYF. As DNA, the CDR3 is TGTGCCAGCAGCCCCCCCCTTAAGGGGCGTGCAGCCAAAAACATTCAGTACTTC.

The chain joins TRBV6-9 to TRBJ2-2, with unresolved D. Trimming took off 5 bases at V and 5 bases at J, with 9 bases between the two ends. The V gene's germline CDR1 is MNHGY and CDR2 SVAAGI. The CDR3 spans 13 residues. CDR3 residues: CASSRVETGELFF. CDR3 DNA: TGTGCCAGCAGTCGGGTGGAGACCGGGGAGCTGTTTTTT.

The chain links TRBV7-9 to TRBJ1-1, with D perhaps matching TRBD1 (6 bases). Germline CDR1 and CDR2: SEHNR and FQNEAQ (reference sequence). Trimming left V 4 bases short and J 8 bases short, with 20 bases between. There are 15 residues in the CDR3. The CDR3 region is CASSSPRGGGPEAFF. The CDR3 coding sequence is TGTGCCAGCAGCTCCCCAAGGGGGGGGGGTCCAGAAGCTTTCTTT.

V is TRBV18 and J is TRBJ1-3, with a possible D match to TRBD1 (5 bases). The CDR3 covers 13 residues. Looked up from germline, CDR1 is KGHSH and CDR2 is LQKENI. The germline V and J ends were trimmed by 6 bases and 0 bases, with 6 bases remaining between them. The CDR3 bases are TGTGCCAGCTCGGGGCTCTCTGGAAACACCATATATTTT. It specifies CASSGLSGNTIYF.

This clonotype was counted between two and nine times. This chain links TRBV5-1 with TRBJ1-1; no reliable D call. The CDR3 is 15 amino acids. The germline gives CDR1 SGHRS, CDR2 YFSETQ. Trimming removed 4 bases from V and 6 bases from J, with 19 bases in between. In DNA, the CDR3 is TGCGCCAGCAGCACCTCGACAAGGTCTACCGCTGAAGCTTTCTTT. Protein product: CASSTSTRSTAEAFF.

This clonotype turned up a few times. The genes are TRBV3-1 and TRBJ2-1; 9 bases fit TRBD2. Looked up from germline, CDR1 is LGHDT and CDR2 is YNNKEL (reference sequence). V was pared by 5 bases and J by 8 bases, with 7 bases of the junction left unmatched. The CDR3 covers 14 residues. The CDR3 DNA follows: TGTGCCAGCAGCGCCAGGCGGGGGGGCGATGAGCAGTTCTTC. It codes for CASSARRGGDEQFF.

In this sample, this clonotype turned up a few times. The chain is built from TRBV5-1 and TRBJ1-1; D might be TRBD1 (5 bases). Deletions cut 4 bases from V and 12 bases from J, with 19 bases between. The length of the CDR3 is 13 residues. Per germline, CDR1 SGHRS and CDR2 YFSETQ. CDR3 DNA: TGCGCCAGCAGCCGGGACTTCGGACTTGCAACTTTCTTT. The encoded protein is CASSRDFGLATFF.

The chain has TRBV19 and TRBJ1-5, with D uncertain. Trimming removed 8 bases from V and 2 bases from J, with 16 bases in between. Germline V gene lookup returns CDR1 LNHDA and CDR2 SQIVND (reference sequence). The CDR3 contains 15 residues. The CDR3 region is CASENKRRGNQPQHF. CDR3 nucleotides: TGTGCCAGTGAGAACAAAAGACGGGGCAATCAGCCCCAGCATTTT.

The chain combines TRBV5-1 with TRBJ2-5; D is unresolved. Germline loops: CDR1 SGHRS, CDR2 YFSETQ. Trimming removed 1 base from V and 2 bases from J, with 9 bases in between. This CDR3 is 14 amino acids long. The CDR3 DNA sequence: TGCGCCAGCAGCTTGTACGCCAGTCAAGAGACCCAGTACTTC. Protein sequence: CASSLYASQETQYF.

The chain joins TRBV6-1 to TRBJ2-1; 9 nucleotides align to TRBD2. V gave up 3 bases and J gave up 10 bases; unmatched junction bases: 7. This CDR3 has 14 amino acids. Germline CDR1 is MNHNS and CDR2 is SASEGT. For the CDR3, the DNA is TGTGCCAGCAGTGAGGCGAGCGGGGGGTACGAGCAGTTCTTC. Amino acids: CASSEASGGYEQFF.

The genes are TRBV18 and TRBJ2-7, with D perhaps matching TRBD1 (5 bases). This CDR3 has 15 residues. V was pared by 4 bases and J by 7 bases, with 20 bases between. Looked up from germline, CDR1 is KGHSH and CDR2 is LQKENI. The CDR3 bases are TGTGCCAGCTCACACGACAGAGGAGCTACTTGGGAGCAGTACTTC. It codes for CASSHDRGATWEQYF.

This clonotype was picked up many times. V is TRBV5-1 and J is TRBJ2-5; 11 bases agree with TRBD2. The CDR3 consists of 14 residues. V was clipped by 3 bases and J by 3 bases; unmatched bases: 1. Germline CDR1 and CDR2: SGHRS and YFSETQ. This CDR3 reads CASSSGLAEETQYF. The DNA of the CDR3 is TGCGCCAGCAGCTCGGGACTAGCGGAAGAGACCCAGTACTTC.

The chain uses TRBV10-3 and TRBJ1-3, with 7 positions matching TRBD1. After removal of 6 bases from V and 7 bases from J, the junction contained 6 bases not matched to a gene. From germline, CDR1 is ENHRY and CDR2 SYGVKD. The CDR3 has 13 amino acids. The CDR3 loop reads CAISRGERNTIYF. CDR3 in DNA: TGTGCCATCAGCAGGGGGGAGAGGAACACCATATATTTT.

This clonotype was detected only a few times. The chain carries TRBV4-1 and TRBJ2-1; D perhaps matches TRBD2 (5 bases). The CDR3 consists of 14 residues. V shed 1 base and J shed 9 bases, with 13 bases lying between them. The germline gives CDR1 MGHRA, CDR2 YSYEKL. In nucleotides, the CDR3 is TGCGCCAGCAGCCAAGGTCTCCGGGGTGTTGAGCAGTTCTTC. This translates into CASSQGLRGVEQFF.

This clonotype was recorded at least ten times. This chain connects TRBV9 to TRBJ1-5, with D possibly matching TRBD1 (6 bases). The CDR3 has 14 residues. Trimming stripped 0 bases from V and 6 bases from J, with 10 bases between. CDR1 is SGDLS and CDR2 is YYNGEE in the germline V gene. The CDR3 loop is CASSVGPGAQPQHF. The DNA for the CDR3 is TGTGCCAGCAGCGTAGGGCCAGGGGCTCAGCCCCAGCATTTT.

The genes are TRBV7-2 and TRBJ2-3; D ambiguous. Germline V gene data show CDR1 as SGHTA and CDR2 as FQGNSA. V dropped 8 bases and J dropped 2 bases, with 14 bases sitting between them. This CDR3 region has 14 residues. The CDR3 loop reads CASGLDSNTDTQYF. CDR3 DNA: TGTGCCAGCGGCCTGGATAGTAACACAGATACGCAGTATTTT. The full variable domain, its missing parts supplied by reference TRBV7-2 and TRBJ2-3, is GAGVSQSPSNKVTEKGKDVELRCDPISGHTALYWYRQSLGQGLEFLIYFQGNSAPDKSGLPSDRFSAERTGGSVSTLTIQRTQQEDSAVYLCASGLDSNTDTQYFGPGTRLTVL.

The chain carries TRBV3-1 and TRBJ2-1; D ambiguous. This CDR3 comprises 14 residues. V was clipped by 8 bases and J by 5 bases, with 16 bases between them. Germline V gene data show CDR1 as LGHDT and CDR2 as YNNKEL (reference sequence). This CDR3 reads CASGAQVLDNEQFF. Written as DNA, the CDR3 is TGTGCCAGCGGAGCCCAAGTCCTAGACAATGAGCAGTTCTTC.